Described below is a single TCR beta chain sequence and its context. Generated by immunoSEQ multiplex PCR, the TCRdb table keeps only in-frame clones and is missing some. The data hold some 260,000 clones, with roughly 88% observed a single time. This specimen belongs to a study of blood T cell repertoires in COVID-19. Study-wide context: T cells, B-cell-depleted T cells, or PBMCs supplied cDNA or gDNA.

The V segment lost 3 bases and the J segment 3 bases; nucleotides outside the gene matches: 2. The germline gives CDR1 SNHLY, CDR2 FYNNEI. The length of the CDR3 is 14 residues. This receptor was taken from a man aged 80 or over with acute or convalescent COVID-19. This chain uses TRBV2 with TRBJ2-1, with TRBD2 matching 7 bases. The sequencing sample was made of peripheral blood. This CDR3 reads CASSEREIYNEQFF. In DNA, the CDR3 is TGTGCCAGCAGTGAGCGGGAGATCTACAATGAGCAGTTCTTC.